The T cell receptor (beta chain) described here comes from a study of cytomegalovirus exposure and HLA in healthy donors. PCR was performed using 60 Vbeta and 13 Jbeta primers. Sequencing used immunoSEQ multiplex PCR; TCRdb keeps in-frame clones, though not all of them. Seen here are 150,000 to 200,000 clones, over 70% observed once, and the top ten hold under 15%. Study findings and constraints: Clonal expansion was found to be greater in HLA-associated TCR beta chains than in equally common others in a later analysis. A classifier reportedly called cytomegalovirus status with high sensitivity and specificity.

This clone was picked up a small number of times. Its matching antigen is unknown. The germline gives CDR1 MRHNA, CDR2 SNTAGT. This CDR3 contains 15 residues. With 0 bases removed from V and 2 bases from J, the gap between germline ends came to 10 bases. The sequenced sample consisted of PBMCs. The receptor comes from a woman aged 40 to 50 in good health and CMV-seronegative. The J gene is TRBJ1-1, the V gene TRBV6-4, with a possible D match to TRBD1 (6 bases). The CDR3 DNA follows: TGTGCCAGCAGTGACTCGTTAGGGGGAAACACTGAAGCTTTCTTT. This gives the protein CASSDSLGGNTEAFF.